This TCR beta chain was recorded in a study of control samples from healthy donors and cancer patients. Assay used: immunoSEQ multiplex PCR; TCRdb lists only in-frame clones, some missing. Of approximately 170,000 clones detected, 80% to 95% appear once; the ten largest clones hold 0.68%. Germline V CDR1 and CDR2: SGDLS, YYNGEE. The ends were cut back, 4 bases at V and 0 bases at J, with 7 bases in the middle. The CDR3 runs to 13 residues. This sequence originates from a woman in her twenties or thirties in good health. What was sequenced was blood. This rearrangement joins TRBV9 to TRBJ2-5; D gene uncertain. The CDR3 coding sequence is TGTGCCAGCAGCCCCAGGTACCAAGAGACCCAGTACTTC. It is translated as CASSPRYQETQYF.